Given below is one T cell receptor beta chain in context. Antigen unknown. TCRdb's copy holds only in-frame clones and misses some; the assay was immunoSEQ multiplex PCR. The sample includes just under 55,000 clones, nearly 90% seen only once; the top ten take around 3.9%. These data are taken from a study of T cell responses to AZD1222 COVID-19 vaccine. Study results and caveats: As reported, nearly half of all spike-specific TCRs target variant regions that are unmutated. Repertoires were obtained only post-peak T cell response.

The CDR3 sequence is 15 residues long. Germline assignment: CDR1 SEHNR and CDR2 FQNEAQ (reference sequence). V lost 10 bases to trimming and J lost 3 bases, with 21 bases between them. The TCR originated in an adult in good health. The chain combines TRBV7-9 with TRBJ2-5; a weak D match, TRBD1 (7 bases). Specimen: peripheral blood, collected on day 0 of AZD1222 vaccination. The CDR3 here is CATVEFRGTEETQYF. The CDR3 DNA reads TGTGCCACCGTGGAGTTCAGGGGGACTGAAGAGACCCAGTACTTC.